This T cell receptor (beta chain) was captured in a study of patients and donors after allogeneic stem cell transplantation. TCRdb analysed the RT-PCR reads with MiXCR anew, one entry per CDR3 protein. The top ten hold more than 9% of the sample, which has about 230,000 distinct CDR3 sequences, around 14% seen once. The V gene's germline CDR1 is SGHTA and CDR2 FQGNSA. CDR3 length equals 17 residues. Losses at the gene ends were 2 bases for V and 0 bases for J; bases not matched to a gene: 6. Sample: blood, either unsorted or a sorted T cell fraction (not recorded which). This clonotype was obtained from a human donor who was either an allogeneic HSCT recipient or a stem cell or donor lymphocyte infusion donor (not recorded which). It is not recorded whose cells these are; they may come from a transplant donor. This sequence joins TRBV7-2 and TRBJ2-5, with 10 bases that match TRBD2. As DNA, the CDR3 is TGTGCCAGCAGCTTACCACTAGCGGGATCGTACCAAGAGACCCAGTACTTC. Its protein is CASSLPLAGSYQETQYF.